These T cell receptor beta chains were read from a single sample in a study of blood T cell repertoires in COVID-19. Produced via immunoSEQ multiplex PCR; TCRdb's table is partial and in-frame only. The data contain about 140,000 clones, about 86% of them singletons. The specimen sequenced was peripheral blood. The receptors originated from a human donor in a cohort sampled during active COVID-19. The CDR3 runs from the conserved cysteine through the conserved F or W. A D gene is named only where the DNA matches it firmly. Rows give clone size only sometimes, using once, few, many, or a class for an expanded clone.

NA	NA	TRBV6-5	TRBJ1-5	TGTGCCACTCGGGGGGCAGGAATCAATCAGCCCCAGCATTTT	CATRGAGINQPQHF
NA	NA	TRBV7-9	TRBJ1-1	TGTGCCAGCAGCGCCGCGGGGGCGCCGAACACTGAAGCTTTCTTT	CASSAAGAPNTEAFF
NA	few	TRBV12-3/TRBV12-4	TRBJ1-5	TGTGCCAGCAGTTTGAGCGGTCAGCCCCAGCATTTT	CASSLSGQPQHF
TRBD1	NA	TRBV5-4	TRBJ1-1	TGTGCCAGCAGCTTGGTAGGGGGCAGGGGGAACACTGAAGCTTTCTTT	CASSLVGGRGNTEAFF
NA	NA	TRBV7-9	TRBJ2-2	TGTGCCAGCAGCCCCGCGGGGGCACCGGTGGAGCTGTTTTTT	CASSPAGAPVELFF
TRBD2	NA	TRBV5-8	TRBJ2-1	TGTGCCAGCAGCTCCCTATACTACTTGCTAGCGGAGTCCGGCAATGAGCAGTTCTTC	CASSSLYYLLAESGNEQFF
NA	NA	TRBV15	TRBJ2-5	TGTGCCACCAGCAGACAAAAAGAGACCCAGTACTTC	CATSRQKETQYF
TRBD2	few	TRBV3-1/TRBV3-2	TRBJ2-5	TGTGCCAGCAGCCCAGGGACTAGCGGGGGCCAAGAGACCCAGTACTTC	CASSPGTSGGQETQYF
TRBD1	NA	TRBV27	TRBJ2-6	TGTGCCAGCAGTCGTGCGACAGGGGGCGCTTCGGGGGCCAACGTCCTGACTTTC	CASSRATGGASGANVLTF
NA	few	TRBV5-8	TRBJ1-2	TGTGCCAGCAGCTCGATTACAGGGAACTCCTATGGCTACACCTTC	CASSSITGNSYGYTF
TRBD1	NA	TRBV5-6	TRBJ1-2	TGTGCCAGCAGCTACACGGACAGGAACCTTGGCTACACCTTC	CASSYTDRNLGYTF
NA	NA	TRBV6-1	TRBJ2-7	TGTGCCAGCAGTGAACAGGGAATACCTTCGGAGCAGTACTTC	CASSEQGIPSEQYF
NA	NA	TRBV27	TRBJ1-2	TGTGCCAGCAGTTTCGGGTCGGGGTATGGCTACACCTTC	CASSFGSGYGYTF
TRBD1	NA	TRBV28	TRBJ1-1	TGTGCCAGCAGTACCGCGGGACAGGGGACTGAAGCTTTCTTT	CASSTAGQGTEAFF
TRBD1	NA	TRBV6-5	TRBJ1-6	TGTGCCAGCAGCCGCCGGGACAGTAATTCACCCCTCCACTTT	CASSRRDSNSPLHF
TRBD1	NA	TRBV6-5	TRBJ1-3	TGTGCCAGCAGCTCGACAGGGACGGGGAACACCATATATTTT	CASSSTGTGNTIYF
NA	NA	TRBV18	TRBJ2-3	TGTGCCAGCTCACCAGCGTCTAGCACAGATACGCAGTATTTT	CASSPASSTDTQYF
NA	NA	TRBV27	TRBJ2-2	TGTGCCAGCAGTTTATCGCGGTGGGCCGGGGAGCTGTTTTTT	CASSLSRWAGELFF
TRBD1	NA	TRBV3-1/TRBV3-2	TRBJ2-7	TGTGCCAGCAGCCCTCACACCGGGACAGGGCCTCTGGAGCAGTACTTC	CASSPHTGTGPLEQYF
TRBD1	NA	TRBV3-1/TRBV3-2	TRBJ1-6	TGTGCCAGCAGCCAAGCTTCGGTCAGGGGGCTCTCACCCCTCCACTTT	CASSQASVRGLSPLHF
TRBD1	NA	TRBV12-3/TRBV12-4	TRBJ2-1	TGTGCCAGCACCTCACAGGGGGTCAATGAGCAGTTCTTC	CASTSQGVNEQFF
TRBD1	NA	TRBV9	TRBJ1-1	TGTGCCAGCAGCCCGCCCGGACAGGGGAAGTCTGAAGCTTTCTTT	CASSPPGQGKSEAFF
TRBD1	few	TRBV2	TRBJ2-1	TGTGCCAGCAGTGTAGGACAGGCTATTACCAATGAGCAGTTCTTC	CASSVGQAITNEQFF
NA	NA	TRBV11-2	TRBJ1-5	TGTGCCAGCAGCTTGAACAGGGCAGGTCAGCCCCAGCATTTT	CASSLNRAGQPQHF
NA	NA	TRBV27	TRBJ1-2	TGTGCCAGCAGTTATCAGGGGAACTATGGCTACACCTTC	CASSYQGNYGYTF
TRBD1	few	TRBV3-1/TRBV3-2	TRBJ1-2	TGTGCCAGCAGCCAAGAAGGGACAGACTATGGCTACACCTTC	CASSQEGTDYGYTF
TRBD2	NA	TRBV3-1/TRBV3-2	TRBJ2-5	TGTGCCAGCAGTCTGAGCGGGGGGAAAGAGACCCAGTACTTC	CASSLSGGKETQYF
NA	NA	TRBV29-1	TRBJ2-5	TGCAGCGTTGAACCCAGCGGAGAGACCCAGTACTTC	CSVEPSGETQYF
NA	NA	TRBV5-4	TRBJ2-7	TGTGCCAGCAGCACCCCCGGGGCGGGGGCCAGCTCAGAGCAGTACTTC	CASSTPGAGASSEQYF
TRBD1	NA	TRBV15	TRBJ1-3	TGTGCCACCAGCAGAACCCGGGACAGGGGGTCTTCCGGAAACACCATATATTTT	CATSRTRDRGSSGNTIYF
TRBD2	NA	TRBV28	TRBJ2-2	TGTGCCAGCAGTTTATGGGCGGGGGGTTTTTCGAACACCGGGGAGCTGTTTTTT	CASSLWAGGFSNTGELFF
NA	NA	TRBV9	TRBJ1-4	TGTGCCAGCAGCGATCGACAATTTAATGAAAAACTGTTTTTT	CASSDRQFNEKLFF
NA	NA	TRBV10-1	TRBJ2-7	TGCGCCAGCAGTGGAATCCGCGCCCACGAGCAGTACTTC	CASSGIRAHEQYF
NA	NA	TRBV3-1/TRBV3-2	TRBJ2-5	TGTGCCAGCAGCCAAGATCTCGGGGGACGGGAGACCCAGTACTTC	CASSQDLGGRETQYF
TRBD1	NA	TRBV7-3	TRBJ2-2	TGTGCCAGCAGCTCACAGGGGTTAGGCACCGGGGAGCTGTTTTTT	CASSSQGLGTGELFF
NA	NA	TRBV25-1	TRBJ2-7	TGTGCCAGCACAGACAGGCACGAGCAGTACTTC	CASTDRHEQYF
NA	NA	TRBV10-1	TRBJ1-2	TGCGCCAGCAGTGAGTCGGTACGCGGCGGGCCCCTAGGCTACACCTTC	CASSESVRGGPLGYTF
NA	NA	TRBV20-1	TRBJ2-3	TGCAGTGCTTTAGTAACAGATACGCAGTATTTT	CSALVTDTQYF
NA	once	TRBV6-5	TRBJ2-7	TGTGCCAGCAGTTACTCCGTTGACAGCGCCTACGAGCAGTACTTC	CASSYSVDSAYEQYF
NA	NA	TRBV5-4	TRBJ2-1	TGTGCCAGCAGCACTACTAGCAAGGATGAGCAGTTCTTC	CASSTTSKDEQFF
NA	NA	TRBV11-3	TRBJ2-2	TGTGCCAGCAGCCAGGGCAGGAACACCGGGGAGCTGTTTTTT	CASSQGRNTGELFF
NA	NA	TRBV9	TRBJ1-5	TGTGCCAGCAGCGTAGAGGAGGGACAGCCCCAGCATTTT	CASSVEEGQPQHF
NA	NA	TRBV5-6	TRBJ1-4	TGTGCCAGCAGCCTCCAGCCGACAGCAACTAATGAAAAACTGTTTTTT	CASSLQPTATNEKLFF
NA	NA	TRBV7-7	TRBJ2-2	TGTGCTAGCAGCTTAGCGACACTCCATACCGGGGAGCTGTTTTTT	CASSLATLHTGELFF
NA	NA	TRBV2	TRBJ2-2	TGTGCCAGCAATTTAGCGGTCAAGACCGGGGAGCTGTTTTTT	CASNLAVKTGELFF
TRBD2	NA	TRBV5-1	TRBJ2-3	TGCGCCAGCAGCTTGGTTAGCGGGGGGGTCAAAGATACGCAGTATTTT	CASSLVSGGVKDTQYF
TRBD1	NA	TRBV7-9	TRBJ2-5	TGTGCCAGCAGCCTGGACAGGCGCCAAGAGACCCAGTACTTC	CASSLDRRQETQYF
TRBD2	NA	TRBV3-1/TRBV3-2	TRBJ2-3	TGTGCCAGCAGCTACGGGGGGGCCTCGGCAGATACGCAGTATTTT	CASSYGGASADTQYF
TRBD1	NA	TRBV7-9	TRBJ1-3	TGTGCCAGCAGCGAGACAGGGTCCGGAAACACCATATATTTT	CASSETGSGNTIYF
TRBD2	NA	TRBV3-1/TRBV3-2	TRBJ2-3	TGTGCCAGCAGCCAAGATGGACTAGCGAGGGGTACAGATACGCAGTATTTT	CASSQDGLARGTDTQYF
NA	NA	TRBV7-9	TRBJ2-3	TGTGCCAGCAGCCCGGACTTCACAGATACGCAGTATTTT	CASSPDFTDTQYF
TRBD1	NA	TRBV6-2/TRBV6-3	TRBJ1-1	TGTGCCAGCAGTACACAGGGGGCGCGGACTGAAGCTTTCTTT	CASSTQGARTEAFF
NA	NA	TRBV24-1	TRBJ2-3	TGTGCCACCAGTGATGTGGGGGCAAAAGATACGCAGTATTTT	CATSDVGAKDTQYF
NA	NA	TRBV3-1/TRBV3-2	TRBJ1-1	TGTGCCAGCACCCAATTAGAGAACACTGAAGCTTTCTTT	CASTQLENTEAFF